These 2 T cell receptor beta chains share one sample of origin, sequenced in a study of OX40 agonist ivuxolimab in advanced cancers. Measured with immunoSEQ multiplex PCR; TCRdb has only the in-frame clones, and not every one. The table includes about 46,000 clones, 65% to 85% detected once. The sample here was CD4+ or CD8+ T cells sorted from blood, taken in a trial of the OX40 agonist ivuxolimab. These receptors came from an adult with an advanced solid tumor such as melanoma, head and neck, liver or kidney cancer.

The chain combines TRBV5-1 with TRBJ1-5; D gene ambiguous. The V gene's germline CDR1 is SGHRS and CDR2 YFSETQ. V dropped 0 bases and J dropped 2 bases, with 9 bases sitting between them. The CDR3 consists of 15 residues. The CDR3 nucleotides read TGCGCCAGCAGCTTGGGGCAGGATCGCAATCAGCCCCAGCATTTT. This codes for CASSLGQDRNQPQHF.

The CDR3 sequence: CASSPQGSYNEQFF. CDR3 nucleotide sequence: TGTGCCAGCTCACCACAGGGCTCCTACAATGAGCAGTTCTTC. The chain combines TRBV18 with TRBJ2-1; D unresolved. This CDR3 has 14 amino acids. The germline CDR1 and CDR2 sequences are KGHSH and LQKENI. Trimming left V 1 base short and J 0 bases short, with 4 bases between.